This passage covers 8 T cell receptor beta chains from one sample sequenced in a study of shared clonotypes between healthy human individuals. Naive CD8 cells comprised CD45RO-negative, CCR7-positively selected cells, excluding terminally differentiated effector memory CD45RA+ cells. TCRdb's table, derived via immunoSEQ multiplex PCR, lists solely in-frame clones and lacks some. Of about 1,800,000 clones listed, roughly 94% are singletons. Input material: naive CD8+ T cells sorted from blood. Receptors were obtained from a man aged 18 to 30 in good health.

The chain links TRBV13 to TRBJ1-5; D is uncertain. Germline lookup yields CDR1 PRHDT and CDR2 FYEKMQ (reference sequence). V shed 0 bases and J shed 0 bases, with 6 bases lying between them. This CDR3 is 15 amino acids long. The CDR3 DNA reads TGTGCCAGCAGCTTAGGTACAAGTAGCAATCAGCCCCAGCATTTT. This codes for CASSLGTSSNQPQHF.

The V and J genes are TRBV15 and TRBJ1-1; D gene uncertain. The germline V gene encodes CDR1 LNHNV and CDR2 YYDKDF (reference sequence). The CDR3 runs 14 residues. V was cut by 2 bases and J by 0 bases, with 7 bases left in between. As DNA, the CDR3 is TGTGCCACCAGCAGAACACGTATGAACACTGAAGCTTTCTTT. Translating gives CATSRTRMNTEAFF.

Notes on this clone: The sample has other DNA sequences that encode this CDR3 too. This chain uses TRBV30 with TRBJ2-7, with 8 bases fitting TRBD1. CDR3 length: 13 amino acids. The J segment lost 4 bases and the V segment lost 0 bases, leaving 2 bases of the junction unmatched. The germline CDR1 and CDR2 sequences are GTSNPN and SVGIG (reference sequence). Here the CDR3 DNA reads TGTGCCTGGAGTGTTGACAGGGGTTACGAGCAGTACTTC. Translated, it gives CAWSVDRGYEQYF. Supplemented by reference TRBV30 and TRBJ2-7, the full variable domain reads SQTIHQWPATLVQPVGSPLSLECTVEGTSNPNLYWYRQAAGRGLQLLFYSVGIGQISSEVPQNLSASRPQDRQFILSSKKLLLSDSGFYLCAWSVDRGYEQYFGPGTRLTVT.

The CDR3 DNA is TGCAGCGTGTTCCAGGGTCTCTCCGGGGAGCTGTTTTTT. This sequence encodes CSVFQGLSGELFF. V is TRBV29-1 and J is TRBJ2-2, with a tentative D call TRBD1 (5 bases). The ends were cut back, 6 bases at V and 6 bases at J, with 14 bases in the middle. The CDR3 is made up of 13 amino acids. Germline CDR1 is SQVTM and CDR2 is ANQGSEA.

V and J are TRBV7-7 and TRBJ2-6; no clear D. Trimming pared 5 bases from V and 5 bases from J, leaving 22 bases between. The CDR3 has 18 residues. From germline, CDR1 is SSHAT and CDR2 FNYEAQ (reference sequence). The CDR3 here is CASSQATVPQSRANVLTF. CDR3 DNA: TGTGCCAGCAGCCAGGCCACAGTGCCACAAAGTCGGGCCAACGTCCTGACTTTC.

The chain links TRBV27 to TRBJ2-1; TRBD2 matches at 9 bases. Germline V CDR1 and CDR2: MNHEY, SMNVEV (reference sequence). V shed 2 bases, J shed 8 bases, and the junction held 7 bases outside the gene matches. CDR3 size: 15 residues. The CDR3 bases are TGTGCCAGCAGTTTACTAGCGGGACCCCCCCATGAGCAGTTCTTC. Encoded protein: CASSLLAGPPHEQFF.

CDR3 sequence reads: CASSYSIGTINEQFF. The CDR3 DNA reads as TGTGCCAGCAGTTACTCGATAGGGACGATCAATGAGCAGTTCTTC. This chain connects TRBV6-6 to TRBJ2-1; TRBD1 or TRBD2 may be the D gene (5 bases each). CDR1 and CDR2 from the germline V gene are MNHNY and SVGAGI (reference sequence). This CDR3 is 15 amino acids long. V lost 0 bases and J lost 6, with 12 bases in between.

The chain is built from TRBV5-4 and TRBJ1-1; the D is unclear. V lost 3 bases to trimming and J lost 8 bases, with 17 bases between them. The length of the CDR3 is 14 residues. CDR1 is SGHNT, CDR2 YYREEE, per germline (reference sequence). This CDR3 reads CASSSAQLYPEAFF. The DNA for the CDR3 is TGTGCCAGCAGCTCCGCTCAGCTGTACCCAGAAGCTTTCTTT.